These 16 T cell receptor beta chains were sequenced from one sample in a study of identical twins. In TCRdb, the 5' RACE reads were re-called with MiXCR into one record per CDR3 protein. The data contain approximately 500,000 distinct CDR3 sequences, approximately 14% of them singletons. In addition, the sample was reused for a study of yellow fever vaccine responses in identical twins.

The sample comprised CD4+ T cells sorted from blood. These receptors were taken from a young woman in good health.

The chain joins TRBV6-2 or TRBV6-3 to TRBJ1-2; tentative D call: TRBD1 (5 bases). This CDR3 is built from 14 residues. Germline assignment: CDR1 MNHEY and CDR2 SVGEGT. V was pared by 3 bases and J by 8 bases, with 16 bases between. In DNA, the CDR3 is TGTGCCAGCAGTTATCCCGGGACCTTGGGAGGCTACACCTTC. This sequence encodes CASSYPGTLGGYTF.

This clonotype has just a few counts. The chain links TRBV4-2 to TRBJ2-1; 11 bases align to TRBD2. This CDR3 has 15 amino acids. The trim removed 1 base at V and 8 bases at J, leaving 4 bases unmatched. Germline CDR1 LGHNA, CDR2 YNFKEQ. The CDR3 bases are TGTGCCAGCAGCCAAGTAGCGGGAGGGCTCTATGAGCAGTTCTTC. Its translation is CASSQVAGGLYEQFF.

The V and J genes are TRBV5-1 and TRBJ2-3; 12 bases line up with TRBD2. Germline CDR1 is SGHRS and CDR2 is YFSETQ. The CDR3 covers 16 residues. The ends lost 4 bases at V and 4 bases at J; junction bases unmatched: 7. The CDR3 region has the DNA TGCGCCAGCAGCAGCGGACTAGCGGGGAGGCCAGATACGCAGTATTTT. Its translation: CASSSGLAGRPDTQYF.

V usage is TRBV11-1 and J usage is TRBJ1-1, with D possibly being TRBD1 (6 bases). V lost 5 bases and J 3 bases, leaving 25 bases between the germline ends. The CDR3 runs 18 residues. CDR1 is SGHAT, CDR2 FQDESV, per germline (reference sequence). Written as DNA, the CDR3 is TGTGCCAGCAGCCTACGCCCCCTAGGGGGTCTATCCGACACTGAAGCTTTCTTT. This codes for CASSLRPLGGLSDTEAFF.

This clonotype turned up a few times. The chain joins TRBV3-1 to TRBJ2-5, with D unresolved. Trimming shortened V by 4 bases and J by 3 bases, and 6 bases separated the two germline ends. The CDR3 sequence is 12 residues long. The germline gives CDR1 LGHDT, CDR2 YNNKEL (reference sequence). The CDR3, as DNA: TGTGCCAGCAGCCCGGACGAAGAGACCCAGTACTTC. This encodes CASSPDEETQYF.

This clonotype was recorded many times. The chain employs TRBV15 and TRBJ2-1, with D perhaps TRBD1 (6 bases). Germline values: CDR1 LNHNV, CDR2 YYDKDF (reference sequence). The length of the CDR3 is 15 residues. Trimming took off 0 bases at V and 6 bases at J, with 12 bases between the two ends. CDR3 in DNA: TGTGCCACCAGCAGAGAGGGCAGGGGATTCAATGAGCAGTTCTTC. It encodes CATSREGRGFNEQFF.

This clonotype showed up just a few times. The gene calls are TRBV11-3 and TRBJ2-1, with D perhaps matching TRBD2 (5 bases). V lost 0 bases and J lost 12, with 9 bases in between. The V gene's germline CDR1 is SGHNT and CDR2 YENEEA. The CDR3 loop spans 12 amino acids. CDR3 loop: CASSLETGGQFF. The CDR3 nucleotides read TGTGCCAGCAGCTTAGAAACCGGAGGGCAGTTCTTC.

The J gene is TRBJ2-4, the V gene TRBV28, with a weak D call TRBD2 (5 bases). The V gene lost 5 bases and the J gene lost 3 bases, with 14 bases spanning the gap. Germline loops: CDR1 MDHEN, CDR2 SYDVKM. The CDR3 is 15 amino acids. This CDR3 is CASSPQAAGKNIQYF. DNA of the CDR3: TGTGCCAGCAGTCCCCAGGCGGCGGGCAAAAACATTCAGTACTTC.

V usage is TRBV20-1 and J usage is TRBJ2-1; D is unclear. V shed 0 bases and J shed 8 bases, with 5 bases lying between them. Per germline, CDR1 DFQATT and CDR2 SNEGSKA (reference sequence). The CDR3 extends over 11 amino acids. CDR3 sequence: CSARDHDEQFF. CDR3 nucleotide sequence: TGCAGTGCTAGAGATCACGATGAGCAGTTCTTC.

This chain links TRBV11-1 with TRBJ1-3; D remains unclear. Trimming pared 2 bases from V and 0 bases from J, leaving 17 bases between. The CDR3 is 18 amino acids. Germline CDR1 reads SGHAT; CDR2 reads FQDESV (reference sequence). The CDR3 DNA reads as TGTGCCAGCAGCTTAACGTATCCCGACAAGTTCTCTGGAAACACCATATATTTT. Protein: CASSLTYPDKFSGNTIYF.

The chain carries TRBV24-1 and TRBJ2-3; 8 bases line up with TRBD2. This CDR3 is 15 amino acids long. Germline V CDR1 and CDR2: KGHDR, SFDVKD. V lost 8 bases and J lost 4; bases outside the gene matches: 10. CDR3 bases: TGTGCCACCACTTCGTCCGGGGGGGCCGCAGATACGCAGTATTTT. This translates into CATTSSGGAADTQYF.

The chain couples TRBV18 to TRBJ2-1, with TRBD2 matching 8 bases. After removal of 6 bases from V and 7 bases from J, the junction contained 5 bases not matched to a gene. Germline loops: CDR1 KGHSH, CDR2 LQKENI. CDR3 length equals 13 residues. The CDR3 reads CASSVPGGNEQFF. CDR3 DNA sequence: TGTGCCAGCTCCGTCCCGGGAGGGAATGAGCAGTTCTTC.

This clonotype was found a few times. The chain employs TRBV11-2 and TRBJ2-7, with a tentative D call TRBD1 (6 bases). Germline V gives CDR1 SGHAT, CDR2 FQNNGV. The CDR3 contains 13 residues. Deletions cut 3 bases from V and 3 bases from J, with 9 bases between. The CDR3 spells CASSLNRDYEQYV. In nucleotides, the CDR3 is TGTGCCAGCAGCTTGAACAGGGACTACGAGCAGTACGTC.

Notes on this clonotype: The junction and the germline gene differ at one end; a read error may be behind it. The gene calls are TRBV20-1 and TRBJ2-7; 10 positions match TRBD2. CDR1 DFQATT and CDR2 SNEGSKA come from the germline V gene (reference sequence). The CDR3 is 14 amino acids. The CDR3 DNA sequence: TGCAGTGCCAGAGGCCCTAGCGGGAGCTACGAGCAGTACTTC. This encodes CSARGPSGSYEQYF.

This clonotype has more than one count but fewer than ten. This chain uses TRBV14 with TRBJ1-1; TRBD1 might be the D (5 bases). V lost 7 bases and J lost 1, with 16 bases in between. CDR1 SGHDN and CDR2 FVKESK come from the germline V gene. This CDR3 region has 15 residues. CDR3 sequence (DNA): TGTGCCAGCACCACTGGGGGTTTTGGGAACACTGAAGCTTTCTTT. Its translation: CASTTGGFGNTEAFF.

CDR3 in amino acids: CASSPIGALDTQYF. DNA for the CDR3: TGTGCCAGCAGTCCTATAGGGGCATTAGATACGCAGTATTTT. The rearrangement joins TRBV7-2 to TRBJ2-3; TRBD1 is a possible D gene (5 bases). This CDR3 contains 14 residues. Trimming cost V 6 bases and J 5 bases, with 15 bases left between them. Germline-derived CDR1 and CDR2 are SGHTA and FQGNSA.